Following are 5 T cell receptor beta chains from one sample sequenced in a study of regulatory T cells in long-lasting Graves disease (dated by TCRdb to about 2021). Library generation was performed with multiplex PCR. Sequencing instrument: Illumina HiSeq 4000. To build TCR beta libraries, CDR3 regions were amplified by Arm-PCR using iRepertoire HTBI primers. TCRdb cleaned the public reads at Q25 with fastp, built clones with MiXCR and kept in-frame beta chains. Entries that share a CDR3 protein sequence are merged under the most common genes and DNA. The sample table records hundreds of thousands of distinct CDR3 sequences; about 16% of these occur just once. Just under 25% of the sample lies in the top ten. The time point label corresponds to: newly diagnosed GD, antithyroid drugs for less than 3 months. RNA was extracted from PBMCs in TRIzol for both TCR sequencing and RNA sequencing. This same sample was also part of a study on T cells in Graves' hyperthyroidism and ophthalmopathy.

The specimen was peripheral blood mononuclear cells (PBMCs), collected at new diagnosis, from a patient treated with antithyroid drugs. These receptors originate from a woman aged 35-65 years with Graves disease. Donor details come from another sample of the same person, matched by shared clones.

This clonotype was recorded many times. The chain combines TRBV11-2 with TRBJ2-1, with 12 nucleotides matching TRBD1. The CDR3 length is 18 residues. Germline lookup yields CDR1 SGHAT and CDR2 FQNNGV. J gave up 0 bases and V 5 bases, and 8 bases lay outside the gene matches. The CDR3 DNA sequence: TGTGCCAGCAGCGCCGGGACAGGGGGCCCGAGCTCCTACAATGAGCAGTTCTTC. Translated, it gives CASSAGTGGPSSYNEQFF.

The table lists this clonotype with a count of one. In nucleotides, the CDR3 is TGCAGCGTTGCCTTTAGCAATGAGCAGTTCTTC. It yields the protein CSVAFSNEQFF. The V and J genes are TRBV29-1 and TRBJ2-1; D remains ambiguous. Germline values: CDR1 SQVTM, CDR2 ANQGSEA. V was shortened by 4 bases and J by 6 bases, with 7 bases between the two germline ends. This CDR3 spans 11 amino acids.

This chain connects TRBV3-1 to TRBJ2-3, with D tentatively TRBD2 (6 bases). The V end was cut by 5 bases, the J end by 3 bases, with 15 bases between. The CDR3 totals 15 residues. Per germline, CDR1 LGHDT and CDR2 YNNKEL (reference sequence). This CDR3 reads CASSGGSGPTDTQYF. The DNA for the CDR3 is TGTGCCAGCAGCGGGGGGAGCGGGCCTACAGATACGCAGTATTTT.

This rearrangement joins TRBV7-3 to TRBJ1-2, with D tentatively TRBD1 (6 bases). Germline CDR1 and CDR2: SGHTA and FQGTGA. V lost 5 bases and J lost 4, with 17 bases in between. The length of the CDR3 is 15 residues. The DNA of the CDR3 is TGTGCCAGCAGCCCTCAGGGTGGGGGCGGCTATGGCTACACCTTC. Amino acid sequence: CASSPQGGGGYGYTF.

The CDR3 nucleotides are TGTGCCAGCAGTTACTCGATAGTAGGACTAGCAAGCTCCTACAATGAGCAGTTCTTC. Its protein is CASSYSIVGLASSYNEQFF. This chain joins TRBV12-3 or TRBV12-4 and TRBJ2-1, with 8 bases identical to TRBD2. The CDR3 covers 19 residues. The ends lost 4 bases at V and 0 bases at J; junction bases unmatched: 14.